Below, 20 T cell receptor beta chains from the same sample are listed, as sequenced in a study of control samples from healthy donors and cancer patients. Libraries were prepared by immunoSEQ multiplex PCR; TCRdb keeps only in-frame clonotypes and omits some of them. The table lists approximately 82,000 clones, under 95% of them singletons, with around 1.3% in the top ten. Input material: PBMCs. All receptors derive from a woman between 35 and 50 years old with lung cancer.

This chain joins TRBV7-2 and TRBJ2-5, with 9 nucleotides matching TRBD1. In germline, CDR1 is SGHTA, CDR2 FQGNSA. With V trimmed by 4 bases and J by 3 bases, 9 bases remained unmatched. The CDR3 has 16 amino acids. CDR3 protein: CASSSRLGQGKETQYF. The CDR3 bases are TGTGCCAGCAGCTCGCGTCTGGGACAGGGAAAAGAGACCCAGTACTTC.

The chain uses TRBV19 and TRBJ1-1; D is uncertain. CDR3 size: 14 residues. Germline assignment: CDR1 LNHDA and CDR2 SQIVND (reference sequence). Deletions cut 5 bases from V and 5 bases from J, with 15 bases between. The CDR3 sequence is CASSPTRTRTEAFF. Here the CDR3 DNA reads TGTGCCAGTAGTCCGACAAGGACTCGTACTGAAGCTTTCTTT.

The rearrangement links TRBV30 to TRBJ2-7; D gene unclear. Trimming took off 3 bases at V and 9 bases at J, with 18 bases between the two ends. Looked up from germline, CDR1 is GTSNPN and CDR2 is SVGIG (reference sequence). CDR3 length: 13 residues. The CDR3 spells CAWSHTSPFMQYF. CDR3 in DNA: TGTGCCTGGAGCCATACATCGCCGTTCATGCAGTACTTC.

The CDR3 sequence: CASSLYGGVLNGYTF. For the CDR3, the DNA is TGTGCCAGCAGTTTATACGGGGGGGTTTTGAATGGCTACACCTTC. The chain is built from TRBV27 and TRBJ1-2; D perhaps matches TRBD1 (5 bases). Germline loops: CDR1 MNHEY, CDR2 SMNVEV (reference sequence). The V gene lost 1 base and the J gene lost 6 bases, with 15 bases spanning the gap. This CDR3 is 15 amino acids long.

Details on this clone: One end of the junction fails to match germline, which may point to a read error. The V and J genes are TRBV27 and TRBJ2-7, with D unresolved. This CDR3 spans 11 amino acids. Germline CDR1 MNHEY, CDR2 SMNVEV (reference sequence). The CDR3 sequence is CASSSIYGQYF. The CDR3 region has the DNA TGTGCCAGCAGCTCGATCTACGGGCAGTACTTC.

The chain uses TRBV28 and TRBJ1-6; 7 nucleotides align to TRBD1. Per germline, CDR1 MDHEN and CDR2 SYDVKM. Trimming removed 1 base from V and 2 bases from J; junction bases left unmatched: 8. This CDR3 contains 18 residues. The CDR3 coding sequence is TGTGCCAGCAGTTTATCGGGAGGGGGCAGGCCCTATAATTCACCCCTCCACTTT. As protein: CASSLSGGGRPYNSPLHF.

This chain connects TRBV14 to TRBJ2-2, with TRBD2 as a possible D gene (5 bases). Trimming left V 6 bases short and J 1 base short, with 9 bases between. There are 14 residues in the CDR3. Germline CDR1 SGHDN, CDR2 FVKESK. The CDR3 DNA sequence: TGTGCCAGCAGGGTTGAGGGGAACACCGGGGAGCTGTTTTTT. It codes for CASRVEGNTGELFF.

This chain links TRBV28 with TRBJ2-5; a weak D match, TRBD1 (5 bases). The V gene lost 3 bases and the J gene lost 2 bases, with 7 bases spanning the gap. This CDR3 has 13 amino acids. Germline CDR1 MDHEN, CDR2 SYDVKM. CDR3 loop: CASSLGQQETQYF. DNA for the CDR3: TGTGCCAGCAGTTTGGGGCAGCAAGAGACCCAGTACTTC.

The chain employs TRBV15 and TRBJ1-6; D not certain. CDR3 size: 13 residues. Germline assignment: CDR1 LNHNV and CDR2 YYDKDF (reference sequence). V dropped 0 bases and J dropped 9 bases, with 6 bases sitting between them. Here the CDR3 reads CATSRDKGSPLHF. The DNA for the CDR3 is TGTGCCACCAGCAGAGACAAGGGTTCACCCCTCCACTTT.

The rearrangement links TRBV25-1 to TRBJ2-7; unclear D gene. Per germline, CDR1 MGHDK and CDR2 SYGVNS. The CDR3 covers 13 residues. The V end lost 3 bases, the J end lost 3 bases, and 9 bases lay between the germline ends. The CDR3 protein is CASSETTLYEQYF. As DNA, the CDR3 is TGTGCCAGCAGTGAGACCACACTCTACGAGCAGTACTTC.

The CDR3 bases are TGTGCCAGCAGCCAGTCCGGGACAGGGATTACTGGAAACACCATATATTTT. It codes for CASSQSGTGITGNTIYF. The chain links TRBV3-1 (or the pseudogene TRBV3-2) to TRBJ1-3, with TRBD1 matching 9 bases. Per germline, CDR1 LGHDT and CDR2 YNNKEL (reference sequence). The CDR3 is 17 amino acids. J gave up 2 bases and V 3 bases, and 8 bases lay outside the gene matches.

This chain uses TRBV13 with TRBJ1-2; tentative D call: TRBD1 (5 bases). The germline gives CDR1 PRHDT, CDR2 FYEKMQ (reference sequence). The CDR3 totals 12 residues. Trimming stripped 8 bases from V and 7 bases from J, with 14 bases between. The DNA for the CDR3 is TGTGCCAGCTTTACAGGCGTGAGTGGCTACACCTTC. Amino acids: CASFTGVSGYTF.

The V and J genes are TRBV5-1 and TRBJ1-4, with 9 bases lining up with TRBD1. CDR1 SGHRS and CDR2 YFSETQ come from the germline V gene. The CDR3 totals 15 residues. The V segment lost 0 bases and the J segment 11 bases; nucleotides outside the gene matches: 8. CDR3 region: CASSLGQGDLGKLFF. CDR3 nucleotides: TGCGCCAGCAGCTTGGGACAGGGGGACTTGGGCAAACTGTTTTTT. Full variable domain (outside the CDR3, taken from reference TRBV5-1 and TRBJ1-4): KAGVTQTPRYLIKTRGQQVTLSCSPISGHRSVSWYQQTPGQGLQFLFEYFSETQRNKGNFPGRFSGRQFSNSRSEMNVSTLELGDSALYLCASSLGQGDLGKLFFGSGTQLSVL.

V usage is TRBV9 and J usage is TRBJ2-7; 9 bases match TRBD1. This CDR3 has 12 amino acids. Per germline, CDR1 SGDLS and CDR2 YYNGEE. Losses at the gene ends were 3 bases for V and 8 bases for J; bases not matched to a gene: 3. CDR3 nucleotide sequence: TGTGCCAGCAGCGGGGACAGGGCTAAGCAGTACTTC. Translating it yields CASSGDRAKQYF.

The V gene is TRBV5-5, the J gene TRBJ2-7; D not certain. The germline V gene has CDR1 SGHKS and CDR2 YYEKEE (reference sequence). CDR3 size: 14 residues. V was cut by 0 bases and J by 1 base, with 8 bases left in between. Written as DNA, the CDR3 is TGTGCCAGCAGCTTGGCCACGATATCCTACGAGCAGTACTTC. It is translated as CASSLATISYEQYF.

The chain carries TRBV19 and TRBJ2-3; TRBD2 matches at 7 bases. The CDR3 consists of 17 residues. Germline V lookup: CDR1 LNHDA, CDR2 SQIVND (reference sequence). V lost 4 bases and J lost 2; bases outside the gene matches: 12. The CDR3 region has the DNA TGTGCCAGTAGTAAGGCCCGGGGGGTCGATGCCACAGATACGCAGTATTTT. This encodes CASSKARGVDATDTQYF.

This rearrangement joins TRBV19 to TRBJ1-1; 7 nucleotides agree with TRBD1. V lost 6 bases and J lost 1; bases outside the gene matches: 5. The CDR3 totals 14 residues. Germline lookup yields CDR1 LNHDA and CDR2 SQIVND (reference sequence). CDR3 amino acids: CASRATGRNTEAFF. The CDR3 coding sequence is TGTGCCAGTAGGGCGACAGGGCGGAACACTGAAGCTTTCTTT.

The chain combines TRBV18 with TRBJ2-1; D unclear. CDR1 is KGHSH and CDR2 is LQKENI in the germline V gene. Trimming shortened V by 3 bases and J by 2 bases, and 14 bases separated the two germline ends. There are 16 residues in the CDR3. The CDR3 region has the DNA TGTGCCAGCTCACCCGACCCGGCAGTTCCCTACAATGAGCAGTTCTTC. It encodes CASSPDPAVPYNEQFF.

CDR3 sequence reads: CASSLGVFAGTGELFF. DNA of the CDR3: TGCGCCAGCAGCTTGGGAGTATTCGCAGGGACCGGGGAGCTGTTTTTT. The V gene is TRBV5-1, the J gene TRBJ2-2; possible D gene TRBD1, 5 bases. Germline V gene sequence: CDR1 SGHRS, CDR2 YFSETQ. The CDR3 runs to 16 residues. Trimming took 0 bases from V and 5 from J, leaving 14 bases between them.

The rearrangement uses TRBV28 and TRBJ1-6; D remains unclear. Trimming shortened V by 1 base and J by 6 bases, and 13 bases separated the two germline ends. CDR3 length: 16 residues. The germline CDR1 and CDR2 sequences are MDHEN and SYDVKM. CDR3 nucleotide sequence: TGTGCCAGCAGTTTATTACTATCCGGGGTTAATTCACCCCTCCACTTT. Its protein product is CASSLLLSGVNSPLHF.